What follows is one T cell receptor (beta chain) and its context. A much larger clone lies one base from this, so it may be a read error. The source of the sample is a study of molecular identifiers for immune sequencing clone quantification. For the study at large: Replicate RNA from approximately 20,000 or 98,000 naive CD8 T cells formed five aliquots; four were sequenced.

CDR3 size: 12 residues. Germline V gene data show CDR1 as DFQATT and CDR2 as SNEGSKA (reference sequence). Trimming stripped 0 bases from V and 7 bases from J, with 8 bases between. TCRdb redid the calling of the PCR reads with MiXCR, one entry per CDR3 protein. The table records around 470,000 distinct CDR3 sequences, 25% of them present only once. Source material: naive CD8+ T cells from blood, with Jurkat cell RNA spiked in. As for subset: FACS-sorted CD8+CD4-CCR7+CD45RA+ naive T cells. The receptor was isolated from a human donor in good health. Some libraries in this study had Jurkat cell RNA spiked in. This sequence joins TRBV20-1 and TRBJ2-3; D remains ambiguous. The CDR3 nucleotides are TGCAGTGCTAGAGATCCCCAATATACGCAGTATTTT. It yields the protein CSARDPQYTQYF.